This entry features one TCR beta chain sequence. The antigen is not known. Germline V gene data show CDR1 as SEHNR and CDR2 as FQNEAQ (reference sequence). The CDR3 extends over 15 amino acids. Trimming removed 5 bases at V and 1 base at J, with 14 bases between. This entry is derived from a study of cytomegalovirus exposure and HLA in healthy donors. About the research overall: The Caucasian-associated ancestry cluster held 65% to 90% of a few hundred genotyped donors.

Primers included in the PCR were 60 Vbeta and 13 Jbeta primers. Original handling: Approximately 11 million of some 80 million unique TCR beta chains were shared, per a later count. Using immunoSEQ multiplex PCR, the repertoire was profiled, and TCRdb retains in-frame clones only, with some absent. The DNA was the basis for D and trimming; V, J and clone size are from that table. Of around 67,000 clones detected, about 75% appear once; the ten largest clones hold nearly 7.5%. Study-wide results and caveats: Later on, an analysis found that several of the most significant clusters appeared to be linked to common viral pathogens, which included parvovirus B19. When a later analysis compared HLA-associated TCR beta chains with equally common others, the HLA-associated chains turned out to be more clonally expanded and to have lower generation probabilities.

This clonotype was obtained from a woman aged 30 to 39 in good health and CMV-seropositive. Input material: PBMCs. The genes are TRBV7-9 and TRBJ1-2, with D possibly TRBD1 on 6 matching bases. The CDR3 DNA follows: TGTGCCAGCAGCGAACAGGGAGTGAGTAACTATGGCTACACCTTC. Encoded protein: CASSEQGVSNYGYTF.